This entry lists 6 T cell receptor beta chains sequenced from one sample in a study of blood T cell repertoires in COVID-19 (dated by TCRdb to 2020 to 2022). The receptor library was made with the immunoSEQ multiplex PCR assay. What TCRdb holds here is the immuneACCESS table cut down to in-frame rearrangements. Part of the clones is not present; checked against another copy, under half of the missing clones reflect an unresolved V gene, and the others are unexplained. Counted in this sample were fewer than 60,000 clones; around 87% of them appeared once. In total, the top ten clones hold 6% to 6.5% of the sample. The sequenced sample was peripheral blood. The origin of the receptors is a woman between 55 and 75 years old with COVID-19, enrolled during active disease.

The CDR3 nucleotides are TGCGCCACCTCGCCCTGGGGACAGGGTCCGTACGAGCAGTACTTC. Translated, it gives CATSPWGQGPYEQYF. The V and J genes are TRBV10-1 and TRBJ2-7; 9 bases fit TRBD1. The CDR3 spans 15 residues. The trim removed 10 bases at V and 4 bases at J, leaving 14 bases unmatched. CDR1 WNHNN and CDR2 SYGVQD come from the germline V gene (reference sequence).

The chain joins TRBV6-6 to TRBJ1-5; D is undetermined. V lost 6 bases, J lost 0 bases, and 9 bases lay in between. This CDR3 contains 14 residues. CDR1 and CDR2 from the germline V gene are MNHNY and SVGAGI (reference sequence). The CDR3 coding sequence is TGTGCCAGCAGACCACAATCTAGCAATCAGCCCCAGCATTTT. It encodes CASRPQSSNQPQHF.

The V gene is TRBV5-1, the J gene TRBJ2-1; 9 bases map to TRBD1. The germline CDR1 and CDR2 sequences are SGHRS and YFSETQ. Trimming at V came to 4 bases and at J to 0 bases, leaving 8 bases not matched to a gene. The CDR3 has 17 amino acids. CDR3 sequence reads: CASSEDRGRSSYNEQFF. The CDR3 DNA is TGCGCCAGCAGCGAGGACAGGGGCCGAAGCTCCTACAATGAGCAGTTCTTC.

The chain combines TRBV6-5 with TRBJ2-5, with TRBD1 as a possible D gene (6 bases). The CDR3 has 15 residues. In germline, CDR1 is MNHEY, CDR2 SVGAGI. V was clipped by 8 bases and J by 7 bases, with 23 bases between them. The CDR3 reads CASVGSRGSYGTQYF. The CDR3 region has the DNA TGTGCCAGCGTGGGTAGCAGGGGAAGTTATGGGACCCAGTACTTC.

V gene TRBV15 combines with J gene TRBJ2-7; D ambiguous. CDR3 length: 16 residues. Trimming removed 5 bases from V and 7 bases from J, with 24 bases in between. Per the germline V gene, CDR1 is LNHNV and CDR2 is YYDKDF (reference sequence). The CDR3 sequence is CATSLDLVSSSREQYF. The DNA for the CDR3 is TGTGCCACCAGCTTAGACCTAGTTTCCTCGTCTCGGGAGCAGTACTTC.

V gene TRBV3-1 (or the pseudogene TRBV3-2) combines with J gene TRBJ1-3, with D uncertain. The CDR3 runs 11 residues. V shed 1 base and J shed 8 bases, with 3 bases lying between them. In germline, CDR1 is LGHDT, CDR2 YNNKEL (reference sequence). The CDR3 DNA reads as TGTGCCAGCAGCCAAGTAGACACCATATATTTT. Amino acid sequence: CASSQVDTIYF.